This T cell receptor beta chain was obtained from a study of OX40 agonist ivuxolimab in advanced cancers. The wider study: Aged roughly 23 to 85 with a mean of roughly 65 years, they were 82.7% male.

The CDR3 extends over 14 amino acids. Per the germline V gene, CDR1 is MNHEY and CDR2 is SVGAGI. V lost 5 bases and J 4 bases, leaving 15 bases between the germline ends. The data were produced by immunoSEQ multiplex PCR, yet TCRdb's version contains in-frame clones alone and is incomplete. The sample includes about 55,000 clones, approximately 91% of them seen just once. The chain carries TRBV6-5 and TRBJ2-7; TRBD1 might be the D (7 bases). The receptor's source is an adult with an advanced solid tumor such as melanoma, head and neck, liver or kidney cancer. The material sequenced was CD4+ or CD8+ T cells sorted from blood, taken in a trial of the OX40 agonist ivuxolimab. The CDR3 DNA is TGTGCCAGCAGTGGTCAGGGGGGACCGTACGAGCAGTACTTC. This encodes CASSGQGGPYEQYF.